This entry lists 5 T cell receptor beta chains sequenced from one sample in a study of blood T cells in healthy people across ages. PCR was performed a second time for 7 to 11 cycles using a sample-barcoded 5' primer and a J-beta primer mix. TCRdb fed the 5' RACE reads into MiXCR, producing one record per CDR3 protein. The sample yields 900,000 to 950,000 distinct CDR3 sequences, 25% to 30% seen once. These same records also appear under a second study, on T cells of mothers and their children.

Sequencing input: blood. These receptors were obtained from a woman aged 35 to 49 in good health.

This clonotype has only a few counts. The chain couples TRBV7-9 to TRBJ1-1, with 8 nucleotides matching TRBD1. The CDR3 has 20 amino acids. Germline V CDR1 and CDR2: SEHNR, FQNEAQ (reference sequence). V was pared by 1 base and J by 4 bases, with 20 bases of the junction left unmatched. The CDR3 here is CASSLEPLRRTGPIPTEAFF. Written as DNA, the CDR3 is TGTGCCAGCAGCTTAGAACCCCTAAGGAGGACAGGGCCCATCCCCACTGAAGCTTTCTTT.

In its sample, this clonotype was seen many times. As DNA, the CDR3 is TGCAGCGTCAGAAGACAGGGAGGGGATGAAAAACTGTTTTTT. Encoded protein: CSVRRQGGDEKLFF. J is TRBJ1-4 and V is TRBV29-1; TRBD1 matches 7 bases. Germline V gene sequence: CDR1 SQVTM, CDR2 ANQGSEA. The V and J ends lost 6 bases and 6 bases, in that order; junction bases with no gene match: 10. This CDR3 comprises 14 residues.

The chain is built from TRBV7-2 and TRBJ1-2; unclear D gene. V dropped 2 bases and J dropped 5 bases, with 12 bases sitting between them. The CDR3 totals 14 residues. Per the germline V gene, CDR1 is SGHTA and CDR2 is FQGNSA. The CDR3 loop is CASSLNVLQYGYTF. In nucleotides, the CDR3 is TGTGCCAGCAGCTTAAATGTTCTCCAATATGGCTACACCTTC. Full variable domain (rest looked up from reference TRBV7-2 and TRBJ1-2): GAGVSQSPSNKVTEKGKDVELRCDPISGHTALYWYRQSLGQGLEFLIYFQGNSAPDKSGLPSDRFSAERTGGSVSTLTIQRTQQEDSAVYLCASSLNVLQYGYTFGSGTRLTVV.

In its sample, this clonotype was seen many times. This sequence joins TRBV7-3 and TRBJ2-3; D call uncertain. Deletions cut 7 bases from V and 2 bases from J, with 16 bases between. The CDR3 loop spans 15 amino acids. Germline-derived CDR1 and CDR2 are SGHTA and FQGTGA. The DNA for the CDR3 is TGTGCCAGCATTGGAGACCAAGAGCTCACAGATACGCAGTATTTT. Protein: CASIGDQELTDTQYF.

Ten or more counts support this clonotype. The CDR3 reads CASSANPNSYEQYF. CDR3 coding DNA: TGTGCCAGCAGTGCGAACCCTAACTCCTACGAGCAGTACTTC. V usage is TRBV27 and J usage is TRBJ2-7; D not resolved. Germline loops: CDR1 MNHEY, CDR2 SMNVEV (reference sequence). This CDR3 has 14 residues. Deletions cut 5 bases from V and 0 bases from J, with 11 bases between.